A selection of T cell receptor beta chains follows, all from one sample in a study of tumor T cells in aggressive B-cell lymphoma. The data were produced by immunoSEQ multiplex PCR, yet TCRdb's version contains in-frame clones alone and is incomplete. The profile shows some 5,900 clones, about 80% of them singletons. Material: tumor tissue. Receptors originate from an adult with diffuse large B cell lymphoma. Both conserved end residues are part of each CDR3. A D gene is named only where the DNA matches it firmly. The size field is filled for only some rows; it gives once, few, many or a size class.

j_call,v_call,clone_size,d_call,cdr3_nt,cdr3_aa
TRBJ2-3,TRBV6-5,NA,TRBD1,TGTGCCAGCAGTTACTCGGGACAGGGGACAGATACGCAGTATTTT,CASSYSGQGTDTQYF
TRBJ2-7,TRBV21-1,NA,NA,TGTGCCAGCAGCCCCCGGGAAGACTACGAGCAGTACTTC,CASSPREDYEQYF
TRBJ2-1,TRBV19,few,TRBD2,TGTGCCAGTAGCGAGACTAGCGGGATGGGCAATGAGCAGTTCTTC,CASSETSGMGNEQFF
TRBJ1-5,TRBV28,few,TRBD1,TGTGCCAGCAGGGTGACAGGGGAGTGGCAGCCCCAGCATTTT,CASRVTGEWQPQHF
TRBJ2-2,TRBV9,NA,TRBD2,TGTGCCAGCAGCCCGGGACTAGCGGGAGCAGGGACCGGGGAGCTGTTTTTT,CASSPGLAGAGTGELFF
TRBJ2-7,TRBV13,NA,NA,TGTACCAGCAGCTTAGGTGGAGGGGGACAGAGCTACGAGCAGTACTTC,CTSSLGGGGQSYEQYF
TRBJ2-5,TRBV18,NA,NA,TGTGCCAGCTCACCACAAGTCGGGCAAGAGACCCAGTACTTC,CASSPQVGQETQYF
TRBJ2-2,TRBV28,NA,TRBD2,TGTGCCAGCAGAGGACTAGCGGGAGGCATCAGGGAGCTGTTTTTT,CASRGLAGGIRELFF
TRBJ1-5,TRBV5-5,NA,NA,TGTGCCAGCAGCTTGTTACAGGGTGGTCAGCCCCAGCATTTT,CASSLLQGGQPQHF
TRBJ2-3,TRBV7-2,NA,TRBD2,TGTGCCAGCAGCTTAGGGCGGGAGGGAATAACAGATACGCAGTATTTT,CASSLGREGITDTQYF